This T cell receptor (beta chain) was identified during a study of blood T cell repertoires in COVID-19. Study background: Material from acute and convalescent COVID-19 was sourced from the United States, Italy and Spain.

In the study's own analysis: Estimation of nucleated cell counts was performed using reference gene primer amplification. Some clones are missing from TCRdb's copy, which holds only in-frame ones; the method was immunoSEQ multiplex PCR. V, J and clone size are those of that table, while D and trimming were read from the DNA. The sample records 88,000 or so clones, about 89% being singletons. The material sequenced was PBMCs or T cells enriched from blood (not recorded which). This clonotype was sampled from a woman between 50 and 59 years old with acute COVID-19.

The CDR3 protein is CASSLAGADTQYF. The CDR3 coding sequence is TGTGCCAGCAGCTTAGCAGGGGCAGATACGCAGTATTTT. V and J are TRBV11-2 and TRBJ2-3, with D possibly matching TRBD1 (6 bases). The CDR3 is 13 amino acids. In germline, CDR1 is SGHAT, CDR2 FQNNGV. V lost 1 base, J lost 4 bases, and 6 bases lay in between.